Here is one T cell receptor (beta chain) with its context. The antigen remains undetermined. Repertoires were generated with immunoSEQ multiplex PCR, while TCRdb's copy carries only in-frame clones and drops some. The sample includes some 86,000 clones, around 90% of them seen just once. This specimen belongs to a study of graft-versus-host responses after intestinal transplantation. Study information: Recipients were all induced with anti-thymocyte globulin, then given tacrolimus and steroids for about three years. Study-wide results and limits: Subjects displaying graft-donor T cell macrochimerism possessed elevated graft-versus-host to host-versus-graft clonal ratios inside allografts. GvH clones appeared in recipient marrow, some first in ileum or blood. Peak levels of circulating GvH clones tracked with early post-transplant HvG declines.

The CDR3 totals 16 residues. CDR1 and CDR2 (germline): SGHTA, FQGNSA. The V and J ends lost 3 bases and 0 bases respectively, with 14 bases between them. The material sequenced was unstimulated CD4+ T cells sorted from spleen or lymph node cells, taken before transplant. This rearrangement joins TRBV7-2 to TRBJ1-2; D perhaps matches TRBD1 (5 bases). This clonotype was obtained from a human donor who was the organ donor for an intestinal transplant. CDR3 coding DNA: TGTGCCAGCAGCTTGCAGGGTACCAGGGCTAACTATGGCTACACCTTC. Residues: CASSLQGTRANYGYTF.